This record concerns one TCR beta chain sequence. Its specificity is unknown. In the naive CD8 group, cells lacked CD45RO and were positively selected for CCR7, so terminally differentiated effector memory CD45RA+ cells were left out. This sample is part of a study of shared clonotypes between healthy human individuals. Overall study results and limits: Naive CD4 clonotypes were shared across a handful of donors at roughly 5.3%.

In germline, CDR1 is SEHNR, CDR2 FQNEAQ (reference sequence). V was shortened by 5 bases and J by 5 bases, with 18 bases between the two germline ends. The CDR3 extends over 15 amino acids. The assay was immunoSEQ multiplex PCR, and TCRdb's table has in-frame clones only and misses some. The sample holds nearly 2 million clones; about 95% are singletons and the top ten take more than 0.95%. The material sequenced was naive CD8+ T cells sorted from blood. The source is a man between 18 and 35 years old in good health. V and J are TRBV7-9 and TRBJ2-5; D unresolved. CDR3 DNA: TGTGCCAGCAGCCCCCCGACCCCAAGATGGGAGACCCAGTACTTC. This gives the protein CASSPPTPRWETQYF.